This TCR beta chain was captured in a study of OX40 agonist ivuxolimab in advanced cancers. The table came from immunoSEQ multiplex PCR; TCRdb's copy has only in-frame clones and leaves some out. The sample holds about 50,000 clones; roughly 84% are singletons and the top ten take roughly 0.6%. The CDR3 sequence is 16 residues long. Germline V CDR1 and CDR2: PRHDT, FYEKMQ (reference sequence). Trimming removed 0 bases from V and 1 base from J, with 10 bases in between. This specimen was CD4+ or CD8+ T cells sorted from blood, taken in a trial of the OX40 agonist ivuxolimab. The sequence came from an adult with an advanced solid tumor such as melanoma, head and neck, liver or kidney cancer. The rearrangement uses TRBV13 and TRBJ2-1; D gene unclear. The CDR3 sequence: CASSLGQRQSYNEQFF. In DNA form, the CDR3 reads TGTGCCAGCAGCTTAGGTCAGCGCCAATCCTACAATGAGCAGTTCTTC.